The text below deals with one TCR beta chain. This clonotype showed up just a few times. The antigen it recognizes is unknown. Per-base qualities were not stored, and no clone one base away is much larger. These data come from a study of T-cell reconstitution after alpha-beta-depleted transplantation in children (dated by TCRdb to 2016 to 2018). General notes on the study: Using TCR repertoire profiling, the study quantitatively followed how T-cell immune reconstitution unfolded in children after TCRalphabeta/CD19-depleted allogeneic hematopoietic cell transplantation.

The protocol used for the library was PCR. The data were produced on an Illumina HiSeq 2500. TCR library preparation used molecular barcoding, with unique molecular identifiers applied to normalize quantification of the TCRbeta repertoire. TCRdb took the public reads, trimmed them with fastp at Q25, ran MiXCR for clone calling and kept in-frame beta chains. Rows are unified per CDR3 protein, each entry keeping the most common DNA and genes. A total of about 510,000 distinct CDR3 sequences appear in this sample, about 10% of them only once. 11% to 15% of the sample is taken by the ten largest. V and J are truncated by 0 bases and 0 bases respectively, leaving an intervening sequence of 9 bases. The CDR3 holds 15 amino acids from the cysteine to the phenylalanine. Only the CDR3 DNA is retained, 45 bases long and in frame from the first base. CDR1 SGHRS and CDR2 YFSETQ are derived from the germline V gene.

This specimen's treatment or condition label, per the study, means: allogeneic hematopoietic cell transplantation with graft depleted of TCRalphabeta T cells and CD19 B cells. Transplant recipients were children who received TCRalphabeta/CD19-depleted allogeneic hematopoietic cell grafts. Beyond this particular receptor, the publication reports: In some patients, the high TCRbeta diversity seen at day 60 was put down to recipient T cells and intrathymic progenitors that had survived conditioning. Over the following months the frequencies of hyperexpanded clones went down, and after one year T-cell counts and TCRbeta diversity were mostly credited to newly produced T cells. Apparently early alphabetaT-cell count recovery about two months after transplant reportedly relied on only several hundred rapidly expanded clones derived from non-depleted graft cells.

This chain joins TRBV5-1 to TRBJ1-2; the D gene is unclear. The material sequenced was PBMCs, mostly from graft donor cells, taken 180 days after TCRalphabeta/CD19-depleted stem cell transplant. The TCR originated in a female patient aged 2-10 years who had a stem cell transplant for aplastic anemia, so the T cells may come from the graft donor. The DNA sequence follows: TGCGCCAGCAGCTTGGACAGATCCACTAACTATGGCTACACCTTC. Its translation is CASSLDRSTNYGYTF.